The TCR beta chain under discussion was sequenced for a study of blood T cell repertoires in COVID-19. In the study overall: The United States, Italy and Spain were the sources of the acute and convalescent COVID-19 samples. PBMCs, B-cell-depleted T cells, or T cells were the source of the cDNA or gDNA that made up the material.

V lost 4 bases and J lost 4, with 9 bases in between. The CDR3 has 12 amino acids. In germline, CDR1 is SQVTM, CDR2 ANQGSEA. Original handling: Nucleated cell counts were estimated from reference gene primer amplification. Clones were read by immunoSEQ multiplex PCR, and TCRdb kept only the in-frame ones, dropping some. V, J and clone size were drawn from that table, and D and trimming were deduced from the DNA. This repertoire shows 200,000 to 250,000 clones, approximately 82% found once; its top ten account for less than 15%. This TCR derives from a middle-aged woman with acute or convalescent COVID-19. The rearrangement links TRBV29-1 to TRBJ2-3; D is unresolved. The sequenced sample was peripheral blood. Here the CDR3 reads CSVAPSSDTQYF. CDR3 sequence (DNA): TGCAGCGTTGCACCGAGTTCAGATACGCAGTATTTT.